This passage covers 14 T cell receptor beta chains from one sample sequenced in a study of blood T cell repertoires in COVID-19. Repertoires were generated with immunoSEQ multiplex PCR, while TCRdb's copy carries only in-frame clones and drops some. This table has roughly 130,000 clones, about 79% appearing once. The material sequenced was peripheral blood. All receptors derive from a woman aged 70-85 years with acute or convalescent COVID-19.

J is TRBJ2-1 and V is TRBV18; 8 bases align to TRBD1. Losses at the gene ends were 3 bases for V and 7 bases for J; bases not matched to a gene: 8. Looked up from germline, CDR1 is KGHSH and CDR2 is LQKENI. The CDR3 has 15 amino acids. The CDR3 loop is CASSPQDRVRNEQFF. The CDR3 coding sequence is TGTGCCAGCTCACCTCAGGACAGGGTGAGGAATGAGCAGTTCTTC.

The V call is TRBV30, the J call TRBJ1-1; the match to TRBD1 covers 8 bases. This CDR3 is 14 amino acids long. V shed 0 bases, J shed 6 bases, and the junction held 6 bases outside the gene matches. Per the germline V gene, CDR1 is GTSNPN and CDR2 is SVGIG (reference sequence). Here the CDR3 DNA reads TGTGCCTGGAGTGTCCAGGGGGCGTCCTCTGAAGCTTTCTTT. Translating gives CAWSVQGASSEAFF.

The V and J genes are TRBV9 and TRBJ2-5; 9 bases are shared with TRBD2. The germline V gene encodes CDR1 SGDLS and CDR2 YYNGEE. CDR3 size: 15 residues. The ends lost 3 bases at V and 2 bases at J; junction bases unmatched: 5. This CDR3 reads CASSASAGGQETQYF. The CDR3 DNA is TGTGCCAGCAGCGCCTCTGCGGGGGGGCAAGAGACCCAGTACTTC.

The chain combines TRBV7-2 with TRBJ1-2, with a possible D match to TRBD1 (5 bases). There are 14 residues in the CDR3. In germline, CDR1 is SGHTA, CDR2 FQGNSA. The ends were cut back, 7 bases at V and 5 bases at J, with 17 bases in the middle. The CDR3 coding sequence is TGTGCCAGCATCCCTAGTCAGGGTTGGTATGGCTACACCTTC. This translates into CASIPSQGWYGYTF.

This rearrangement joins TRBV4-3 to TRBJ2-7, with 14 bases aligning to TRBD2. The J segment lost 6 bases and the V segment lost 6 bases, leaving 4 bases of the junction unmatched. CDR1 and CDR2 (germline): LGHNA, YSLEER. This CDR3 contains 14 residues. The CDR3 region is CASSKTSGGVEQYF. In DNA form, the CDR3 reads TGCGCCAGCAGTAAGACTAGCGGGGGGGTCGAGCAGTACTTC.

The chain couples TRBV5-4 to TRBJ2-5, with TRBD1 matching over 9 bases. V gave up 3 bases and J gave up 2 bases; unmatched junction bases: 5. Germline CDR1 is SGHNT and CDR2 is YYREEE (reference sequence). The length of the CDR3 is 15 residues. The CDR3: CASSSDRGGQETQYF. CDR3 DNA sequence: TGTGCCAGCAGCTCGGACAGGGGAGGTCAAGAGACCCAGTACTTC.

The rearrangement joins TRBV18 to TRBJ1-2; weak D call: TRBD1 (5 bases). CDR1 KGHSH and CDR2 LQKENI come from the germline V gene. The CDR3 sequence is 13 residues long. V was trimmed by 6 bases and J by 2 bases, leaving 10 bases between them. CDR3 region: CASSHDRNYGYTF. CDR3 nucleotides: TGTGCCAGCTCCCACGACAGAAACTATGGCTACACCTTC. Complete variable domain (other parts from reference TRBV18 and TRBJ1-2): NAGVMQNPRHLVRRRGQEARLRCSPMKGHSHVYWYRQLPEEGLKFMVYLQKENIIDESGMPKERFSAEFPKEGPSILRIQQVVRGDSAAYFCASSHDRNYGYTFGSGTRLTVV.

V gene TRBV19 combines with J gene TRBJ1-5; 7 bases align to TRBD1. Trimming at V came to 7 bases and at J to 7 bases, leaving 10 bases not matched to a gene. CDR1 is LNHDA and CDR2 is SQIVND in the germline V gene (reference sequence). The CDR3 loop spans 14 amino acids. CDR3 amino acids: CASKLSGGRQPQHF. The CDR3 DNA reads as TGTGCCAGTAAGTTGTCAGGGGGAAGACAGCCCCAGCATTTT. Drawing the rest from reference TRBV19 and TRBJ1-5, the complete variable domain is DGGITQSPKYLFRKEGQNVTLSCEQNLNHDAMYWYRQDPGQGLRLIYYSQIVNDFQKGDIAEGYSVSREKKESFPLTVTSAQKNPTAFYLCASKLSGGRQPQHFGDGTRLSIL.

The chain couples TRBV5-4 to TRBJ1-2; tentative D call: TRBD1 (5 bases). Per germline, CDR1 SGHNT and CDR2 YYREEE (reference sequence). V lost 3 bases and J lost 4, with 10 bases in between. This CDR3 comprises 13 residues. CDR3 coding DNA: TGTGCCAGCAGCTCAGGGTCTGCCTATGGCTACACCTTC. Encoded protein: CASSSGSAYGYTF.

The CDR3 DNA reads TGTGCCAGCTCACGCACAGGGGACGCGAACACCGGGGAGCTGTTTTTT. It yields the protein CASSRTGDANTGELFF. The rearrangement links TRBV18 to TRBJ2-2, with TRBD1 identical over 7 bases. J lost 0 bases, V lost 4 bases, and 5 bases had no gene match. CDR1 and CDR2 (germline): KGHSH, LQKENI. This CDR3 contains 16 residues.

This clone was detected only once. The gene calls are TRBV3-1 (or the pseudogene TRBV3-2) and TRBJ1-2; D gene ambiguous. The V end was cut by 3 bases, the J end by 7 bases, with 15 bases between. Germline V lookup: CDR1 LGHDT, CDR2 YNNKEL (reference sequence). The CDR3 sequence is 14 residues long. CDR3 coding DNA: TGTGCCAGCAGCCAGAACACCCGGGAGACTGGCTACACCTTC. Amino acids: CASSQNTRETGYTF.

The genes are TRBV7-9 and TRBJ1-2; perhaps TRBD1 as D (5 bases). V lost 7 bases, J lost 4 bases, and 13 bases lay in between. Germline lookup yields CDR1 SEHNR and CDR2 FQNEAQ (reference sequence). The CDR3 runs 13 residues. The chain's CDR3 is CASTLTGGYGYTF. The CDR3 DNA is TGTGCCAGCACCCTAACGGGGGGCTATGGCTACACCTTC.

The rearrangement joins TRBV2 to TRBJ2-5, with 13 bases fitting TRBD2. The CDR3 contains 16 residues. Germline values: CDR1 SNHLY, CDR2 FYNNEI. The junction had 6 bases not matched to a gene; V was cut back by 4 bases and J by 4 bases. Written as DNA, the CDR3 is TGTGCCAGCAGTGGAACTAGCGGGGGGGCCCTAGAGACCCAGTACTTC. Its translation is CASSGTSGGALETQYF.

The rearrangement joins TRBV4-1 to TRBJ2-3, with 10 bases that match TRBD2. Germline assignment: CDR1 MGHRA and CDR2 YSYEKL. Germline trimming cut 0 bases from V and 5 bases from J; bases unmatched to any gene: 8. CDR3 length equals 17 residues. The DNA of the CDR3 is TGCGCCAGCAGCCAAGATTACCAGCGGGGGGGCCTAGATACGCAGTATTTT. Its translation: CASSQDYQRGGLDTQYF.